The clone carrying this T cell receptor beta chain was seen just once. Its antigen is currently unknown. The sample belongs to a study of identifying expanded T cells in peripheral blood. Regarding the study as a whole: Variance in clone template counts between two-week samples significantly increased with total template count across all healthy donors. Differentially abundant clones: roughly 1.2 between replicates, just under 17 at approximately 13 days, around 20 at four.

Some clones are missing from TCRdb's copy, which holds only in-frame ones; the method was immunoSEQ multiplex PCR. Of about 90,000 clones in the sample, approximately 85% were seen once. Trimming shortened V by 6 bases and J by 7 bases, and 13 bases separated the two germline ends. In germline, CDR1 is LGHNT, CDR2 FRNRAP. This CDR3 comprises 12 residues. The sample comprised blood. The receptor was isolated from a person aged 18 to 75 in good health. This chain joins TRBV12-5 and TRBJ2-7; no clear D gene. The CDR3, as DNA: TGTGCTAGTGGCCCTTACCCTGGGGAGCAGTACTTC. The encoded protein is CASGPYPGEQYF.